A single sample is the source of the 5 T cell receptor beta chains below, sequenced in a study of T cells in localized non-small cell lung cancer (dated by TCRdb to about 2020). The library relied on the immunoSEQ multiplex PCR assay. TCRdb took this table from immuneACCESS and kept in-frame rearrangements with V and J called. Such tables lack part of the clones; where checked against another copy, unresolved V genes explain under half of the gap, and the rest is unexplained. This sample comprises about 82,000 clones, roughly 75% of them detected only once. The ten largest clones capture 15% to 20% of the sample. The sample was PBMCs, taken before any cancer treatment. These receptor sequences come from a man aged 40 to 70 with stage II squamous cell lung carcinoma.

The chain couples TRBV5-1 to TRBJ2-3; the D call may be TRBD1 or TRBD2 (5 bases each). Germline V gene sequence: CDR1 SGHRS, CDR2 YFSETQ. V dropped 3 bases and J dropped 6 bases, with 17 bases sitting between them. CDR3 length: 15 amino acids. The CDR3 spells CASSSPPGPFDTQYF. The CDR3, as DNA: TGCGCCAGCAGCTCCCCTCCGGGACCTTTCGATACGCAGTATTTT.

The rearrangement links TRBV15 to TRBJ2-2, with D unresolved. The length of the CDR3 is 14 residues. CDR1 is LNHNV, CDR2 YYDKDF, per germline (reference sequence). Trimming took off 3 bases at V and 3 bases at J, with 8 bases between the two ends. For the CDR3, the DNA is TGTGCCACCAGCAGCGAACACTACACCGGGGAGCTGTTTTTT. The encoded protein is CATSSEHYTGELFF.

A single count supports this clone. V and J are TRBV18 and TRBJ2-7; unclear D gene. V was shortened by 3 bases and J by 0 bases, with 12 bases between the two germline ends. Germline V CDR1 and CDR2: KGHSH, LQKENI. The CDR3 sequence is 15 residues long. The chain's CDR3 is CASSPPSGFSYEQYF. CDR3 nucleotide sequence: TGTGCCAGCTCACCTCCCTCTGGTTTCTCCTACGAGCAGTACTTC.

This clone appeared a single time. This chain connects TRBV9 to TRBJ2-6; no firm D call. With 3 bases removed from V and 9 bases from J, the gap between germline ends came to 7 bases. Germline V lookup: CDR1 SGDLS, CDR2 YYNGEE. This CDR3 region has 12 residues. CDR3 coding DNA: TGTGCCAGCAGCGGACCTTACAACGTCCTGACTTTC. It translates to CASSGPYNVLTF.

The V and J genes are TRBV18 and TRBJ2-5, with TRBD1 matching over 7 bases. The CDR3 loop spans 15 amino acids. After removal of 5 bases from V and 1 base from J, the junction contained 7 bases not matched to a gene. Germline lookup yields CDR1 KGHSH and CDR2 LQKENI. CDR3 bases: TGTGCCAGCTCAGATGGGAAGGGGGCCCAAGAGACCCAGTACTTC. Its translation: CASSDGKGAQETQYF.